This T cell receptor (beta chain) came from a study of blood T cell repertoires in COVID-19 (dated by TCRdb to 2019 to 2021). About the investigation overall: Samples covering the acute and convalescent phases of COVID-19 were provided by collaborators in the United States, Italy and Spain. The material from the prospective study consisted of cDNA or gDNA derived from T cells, B-cell-depleted T cells, or PBMCs. The dataset comprised deeply sampled blood TCRbeta repertoires from subjects exposed to, actively infected with, or recovered from COVID-19. A freely available public database, intended as a resource for researchers studying the immune response to SARS-CoV-2, is where the repertoires were released. Samples were obtained from the ongoing ImmuneRACE study (first 160 participants) and from 1,254 subjects provided by 6 global collaborators. Sample metadata almost always included a de-identified subject ID, COVID-19 status, age in years and sex. HLA class I and class II types, where available, came from metadata supplied by the sample provider rather than from assay-based typing.

General study outcomes and caveats: The amount of clinical and demographic metadata varied by source and participant and was provided uncurated.

With respect to this clone: Its binding antigen is unknown. The record has no base qualities; no much larger clone is one base away.

The immunoSEQ Assay, a bias-controlled multiplex PCR, was used to amplify TCRbeta CDR3 regions from genomic DNA. The study's own analysis went as follows. The number of nucleated cells in each sample was estimated by amplification of reference gene primers within the assay. To quantify the absolute abundance of each unique TCRbeta CDR3 rearrangement, sequence reads were collapsed and filtered. For each sample, productive Simpson clonality was calculated as the square root of Simpson's diversity index across productive rearrangements. This is the immuneACCESS table as TCRdb keeps it, with only in-frame sequences that have V and J called. A part of the clones is gone; compared with another copy, unresolved V genes explain less than half, and the rest is unexplained. The DNA was the basis for D and trimming; V, J and clone size are from that table. For this sample the table gives approximately 240,000 clones, of which about 90% were detected only once. Under 6.5% of the sample goes to the ten largest clones.

From cysteine to phenylalanine, the CDR3 is 13 amino acids long. Only the CDR3 part of the read is kept: 39 bases, read in frame from the first base. Cut back by 6 bases and 3 bases, the V and J ends lie 11 bases apart. The germline V gene encodes CDR1 MNHEY and CDR2 SVGEGT. Participants in the prospective study were aged about 18 to 90 years, lived in more than 20 United States geographic areas, and enrolled through a virtual design. In the prospective study, cohorts were assigned on the basis of participant-reported clinical history obtained from a screening survey and a study questionnaire. Each participant in the prospective study had whole blood, serum and a nasopharyngeal or oropharyngeal swab collected by mobile phlebotomists. Participants in the prospective study had the option to provide additional blood draws and questionnaires over a roughly 2-month period. Before DNA extraction, blood samples from the prospective study were shipped at room temperature or frozen.

This clonotype originated in a woman in her thirties with acute COVID-19. The V and J segments used are TRBV6-2 or TRBV6-3 and TRBJ1-1; the D gene cannot be resolved reliably. The sample comprised PBMCs or T cells enriched from blood (not recorded which). The DNA sequence follows: TGTGCCAGCAGCCTAGACGGGGACACTGAAGCTTTCTTT. This encodes CASSLDGDTEAFF.